What follows describes a single T cell receptor beta chain. Its target is not known. The data were obtained in a study of OX40 agonist ivuxolimab in advanced cancers. Study-wide background: As their treatment, patients were administered ivuxolimab, an agonistic anti-OX40 (CD134) antibody. Patients achieving partial responses numbered three: one hepatocellular carcinoma case and two cutaneous melanoma cases. Having had anti-PD-1, anti-PD-L1 or anti-CTLA-4 therapy before was allowed, and roughly 40% had some. Broader study findings: Averaging showed that CD8+ T cells had more expanded clones than CD4+ did.

Profiling relied on immunoSEQ multiplex PCR, and the TCRdb table lists in-frame clones only, not all of them. This table holds tens of thousands of clones, 85% to 90% found once. Germline V CDR1 and CDR2: SEHNR, FQNEAQ (reference sequence). This CDR3 spans 16 amino acids. Trimming removed 5 bases from V and 6 bases from J, with 17 bases in between. This specimen was CD4+ or CD8+ T cells sorted from blood, taken in a trial of the OX40 agonist ivuxolimab. V and J are TRBV7-9 and TRBJ1-6; a weak D match, TRBD1 (6 bases). This clonotype was obtained from an adult with an advanced solid tumor such as melanoma, head and neck, liver or kidney cancer. CDR3: CASSPLQGLFNSPLHF. The DNA for the CDR3 is TGTGCCAGCAGCCCCCTCCAGGGGTTGTTTAATTCACCCCTCCACTTT. The whole variable domain, remainder taken from reference TRBV7-9 and TRBJ1-6, is DTGVSQNPRHKITKRGQNVTFRCDPISEHNRLYWYRQTLGQGPEFLTYFQNEAQLEKSRLLSDRFSAERPKGSFSTLEIQRTEQGDSAMYLCASSPLQGLFNSPLHFGNGTRLTVT.